The 23 T cell receptor beta chains below come from one sample, sequenced in a study of T cells in women clearing cervical HPV infection. Some clones are missing from TCRdb's copy, which holds only in-frame ones; the method was immunoSEQ multiplex PCR. In total, the table holds about 30,000 clones. Specimen: blood buffy coat. All receptors come from a woman aged 18-70 years with a cervical HPV16 infection that either progressed to CIN3+ or cleared (not recorded which).

Of note for this clone: The sequence runs out 3 residues before the end of the CDR3; the remainder is reconstructed from the germline J gene. J is TRBJ2-5 and V is TRBV5-1, with a tentative D call TRBD1 (6 bases). This CDR3 is built from 14 residues. V lost 1 base and J lost 1, with 8 bases in between. Germline CDR1 reads SGHRS; CDR2 reads YFSETQ. The chain's CDR3 is CASSLWDIQETQYF. The sequenced CDR3 bases are TGCGCCAGCAGCTTGTGGGACATCCAAGAGACC.

Comments on this clone: The read falls 3 residues short of the CDR3 end, and the missing part is taken from the germline J gene. The chain joins TRBV20-1 to TRBJ1-1, with 9 bases aligning to TRBD1. In germline, CDR1 is DFQATT, CDR2 SNEGSKA (reference sequence). This CDR3 region has 14 residues. The J segment lost 1 base and the V segment lost 5 bases, leaving 5 bases of the junction unmatched. This CDR3 is CSAGTGQGNTEAFF. CDR3 bases read: TGCAGTGCTGGGACGGGACAGGGGAACACTGAA.

As to this clone: The read terminates 3 residues before the CDR3 end, so the remaining end is supplied by the germline J gene. This rearrangement joins TRBV24-1 to TRBJ2-7, with unresolved D. CDR3 length: 15 amino acids. Germline V CDR1 and CDR2: KGHDR, SFDVKD. Trimming took 1 base from V and 2 from J, leaving 11 bases between them. CDR3 bases read: TGTGCCACCAGTGATTTCCTGGGCGTCACCTACGAG. It codes for CATSDFLGVTYE. From start to end, the CDR3 is CATSDFLGVTYEQYF.

Worth noting for this clone: The read halts 3 residues ahead of the CDR3 end, with the missing end drawn from the germline J gene. The V call is TRBV2, the J call TRBJ1-2; D unresolved. In germline, CDR1 is SNHLY, CDR2 FYNNEI. The CDR3 runs to 11 residues. The ends were cut back, 7 bases at V and 6 bases at J, with 9 bases in the middle. The CDR3 here is CASNGGNGYTF. The DNA read from the CDR3 is TGTGCCAGCAACGGTGGTAATGGC.

Notes on this clone: Read coverage stops 3 residues before the CDR3 terminus; the germline J gene supplies the remainder. The chain links TRBV10-1 to TRBJ1-1; a weak D match, TRBD1 (6 bases). CDR1 is WNHNN and CDR2 is SYGVQD in the germline V gene (reference sequence). This CDR3 is built from 14 residues. Trimming stripped 6 bases from V and 1 base from J, with 12 bases between. The CDR3 bases that were read are TGCGCCAGCAGCCTCGGACAGTCGAACACTGAA. This encodes CASSLGQSNTE. The entire CDR3 reads CASSLGQSNTEAFF.

Concerning this clone itself: The CDR3 end is not reached by the read, which stops 3 residues before it; the germline J gene fills it in. The chain uses TRBV7-2 and TRBJ1-2, with no clear D. The CDR3 is 15 residues long. Looked up from germline, CDR1 is SGHTA and CDR2 is FQGNSA. The sequenced part of the CDR3 DNA is TGTGCCAGCAGCCCTCTAGCGGGAGTAGGTAATGAC. It is translated as CASSPLAGVGND. The complete CDR3 sequence is CASSPLAGVGNDYTF. Based on the CDR3 plus reference TRBV7-2 and TRBJ1-2, the full variable domain is GAGVSQSPSNKVTEKGKDVELRCDPISGHTALYWYRQSLGQGLEFLIYFQGNSAPDKSGLPSDRFSAERTGGSVSTLTIQRTQQEDSAVYLCASSPLAGVGNDYTFGSGTRLTVV.

Turning to this clone: The read ends 3 residues early relative to the CDR3; the germline J gene fills the gap. The V gene is TRBV7-8, the J gene TRBJ2-2, with D unclear. The germline V gene has CDR1 SGHVS and CDR2 FQNEAQ. The CDR3 is made up of 15 amino acids. The CDR3 loop is CASSLGSVTNEKLFF. CDR3 bases read: TGTGCCAGCAGCTTAGGATCAGTAACTAATGAAAAG.

As for this clone: The sequence runs out 3 residues before the end of the CDR3; the remainder is reconstructed from the germline J gene. The V gene is TRBV2, the J gene TRBJ2-2, with 9 bases that match TRBD1. Germline values: CDR1 SNHLY, CDR2 FYNNEI. This CDR3 contains 13 residues. The CDR3 here is CATTGQGTEKLFF. The part of the CDR3 DNA that was read is TGTGCCACAACGGGACAGGGAACTGAAAAG.

As for this clone: The read is 3 residues too short to cover the CDR3 end, so that end is filled in from the germline J gene. V is TRBV5-4 and J is TRBJ1-1; no definite D call. This CDR3 has 14 amino acids. V lost 2 bases, J lost 6 bases, and 14 bases lay in between. Germline-derived CDR1 and CDR2 are SGHNT and YYREEE (reference sequence). Incomplete CDR3 DNA: TGTGCCAGCAGCTTCCCCGGGTTCGGAGCTGAA. This gives the protein CASSFPGFGAE. The whole CDR3 sequence is CASSFPGFGAEAFF.

As concerns this clone: The read gets to within 3 residues of the CDR3 end, and the germline J gene fills in the rest. The chain carries TRBV30 and TRBJ2-2, with D possibly being TRBD1 (6 bases). CDR1 GTSNPN and CDR2 SVGIG come from the germline V gene (reference sequence). This CDR3 is 16 amino acids long. The chain's CDR3 is CAWSRIGGSYNSPLFF. The part of the CDR3 DNA that was read is TGTGCCTGGAGCCGGATTGGGGGCTCGTATAATTCACCG.

A remark on this clone: The read finishes 3 residues shy of the CDR3 end, and the germline J gene is used to complete it. V usage is TRBV6-1 and J usage is TRBJ1-2; a weak D match, TRBD1 (6 bases). Germline loops: CDR1 MNHNS, CDR2 SASEGT. CDR3 size: 14 residues. The CDR3 sequence: CASSEATGIGGYTF. The CDR3 bases that were read are TGTGCCAGCAGTGAAGCAACAGGGATCGGGGGC.

The sequenced part of the CDR3 DNA is TGTGCCAGCAGCCGGACTAGCGGGAGATCAGATACC. This codes for CASSRTSGRSDT. In full, the CDR3 reads CASSRTSGRSDTYTF. This chain uses TRBV7-2 with TRBJ1-2; D is unresolved. The read ends 3 residues early relative to the CDR3; the germline J gene fills the gap. There are 15 residues in the CDR3. Germline values: CDR1 SGHTA, CDR2 FQGNSA.

As concerns this clone: The CDR3 end is not reached by the read, which stops 3 residues before it; the germline J gene fills it in. This chain uses TRBV2 with TRBJ1-5, with 8 bases identical to TRBD1. The CDR3 sequence is 17 residues long. The germline gives CDR1 SNHLY, CDR2 FYNNEI. V lost 2 bases and J lost 3; bases outside the gene matches: 9. The sequenced part of the CDR3 DNA is TGTGCCAGCAGTGAACTCGCGACAGGGGCCTTCAATCAGCCC. It translates to CASSELATGAFNQP. The entire CDR3 sequence reads CASSELATGAFNQPQHF.

For this clone: The junction departs from germline at one end; a sequencing error may be responsible. Read sequence stops 3 residues before the CDR3 end, and the germline J gene provides the missing end. The sample contains more than one DNA sequence encoding this CDR3. The V gene is TRBV2, the J gene TRBJ1-3, with 7 nucleotides matching TRBD1. This CDR3 comprises 14 residues. Germline V gene data show CDR1 as SNHLY and CDR2 as FYNNEI. The CDR3 sequence: CASKDRESGNTIYF. The part of the CDR3 DNA that was read is TGTGCCAGCAAAGACAGGGAGTCTGGAAACACT.

Concerning this clone itself: The sequence runs out 3 residues before the end of the CDR3; the remainder is reconstructed from the germline J gene. The rearrangement links TRBV19 to TRBJ1-4, with D maybe TRBD1 (5 bases). The CDR3 extends over 13 amino acids. CDR1 and CDR2 (germline): LNHDA, SQIVND (reference sequence). Trimming shortened V by 3 bases and J by 7 bases, and 9 bases separated the two germline ends. The part of the CDR3 DNA that was read is TGTGCCAGTAGTATCAGGGTATTTGAAAAA. Protein product: CASSIRVFEK. From start to end, the CDR3 is CASSIRVFEKLFF.

A remark on this clone: Read sequence stops 3 residues before the CDR3 end, and the germline J gene provides the missing end. This chain links TRBV27 with TRBJ2-7, with 10 bases that match TRBD2. Germline CDR1 MNHEY, CDR2 SMNVEV (reference sequence). The V segment lost 5 bases and the J segment 6 bases; nucleotides outside the gene matches: 7. The CDR3 extends over 14 amino acids. The CDR3 sequence is CASSPLAGVSEQYF. The part of the CDR3 DNA that was read is TGTGCCAGCAGTCCCCTAGCGGGAGTTTCCGAG.

Worth noting for this clone: The read falls 3 residues short of the CDR3 end, and the missing part is taken from the germline J gene. The V and J genes are TRBV12-3 or TRBV12-4 and TRBJ2-7; D might be TRBD1 (6 bases). V gave up 4 bases and J gave up 0 bases, with 13 bases separating them. This CDR3 is built from 15 residues. The sequenced part of the CDR3 DNA is TGTGCCAGCAGTTCAGGACAGCATAGCTCCTACGAG. Translated: CASSSGQHSSYE. The complete CDR3 sequence is CASSSGQHSSYEQYF.

With respect to this clone: The sequenced fragment ends 3 residues before the CDR3 boundary, so the rest is inferred from the germline J gene. V and J are TRBV19 and TRBJ1-4, with D possibly TRBD1 on 6 matching bases. The CDR3 has 14 residues. Germline CDR1 and CDR2: LNHDA and SQIVND (reference sequence). The CDR3 sequence: CASSIGRGNSPLFF. Incomplete CDR3 DNA: TGTGCCAGTAGTATCGGCAGGGGAAATTCACCA. Together with reference TRBV19 and TRBJ1-4, the CDR3 gives the full variable domain: DGGITQSPKYLFRKEGQNVTLSCEQNLNHDAMYWYRQDPGQGLRLIYYSQIVNDFQKGDIAEGYSVSREKKESFPLTVTSAQKNPTAFYLCASSIGRGNSPLFFGSGTQLSVL.

A note on this clone: The read falls 3 residues short of the CDR3 end, and the missing part is taken from the germline J gene. The chain employs TRBV5-6 and TRBJ2-7; D not certain. Germline CDR1 and CDR2: SGHDT and YYEEEE. Trimming removed 0 bases from V and 5 bases from J, with 9 bases in between. This CDR3 contains 13 residues. The DNA read from the CDR3 is TGTGCCAGCAGCTTGGCCCTCGGTAACGAG. It yields the protein CASSLALGNE. The full-length CDR3 reads as CASSLALGNEQYF.

Concerning this clone itself: The read comes to an end 3 residues before the CDR3 does, leaving the germline J gene to fill in the end. The V and J genes are TRBV2 and TRBJ2-4; D is unclear. CDR3 size: 11 residues. The germline V gene encodes CDR1 SNHLY and CDR2 FYNNEI. Partial CDR3 DNA: TGTGCCAGCAGTGAAACATATGGT. Protein sequence: CASSETYG. The complete CDR3 protein is CASSETYGQYF.

Points on this clone: The CDR3 goes on 3 residues after the read ends, and that part is filled in from the germline J gene. The rearrangement joins TRBV19 to TRBJ2-2; maybe TRBD2 (6 bases). This CDR3 is built from 13 residues. The V and J ends lost 5 bases and 3 bases respectively, with 7 bases between them. Germline values: CDR1 LNHDA, CDR2 SQIVND (reference sequence). CDR3 DNA (partial): TGTGCCAGTAGTTGGGACTACACCGGGGAG. It specifies CASSWDYTGE. The complete CDR3 reads CASSWDYTGELFF. Full variable domain (outside the CDR3, taken from reference TRBV19 and TRBJ2-2): DGGITQSPKYLFRKEGQNVTLSCEQNLNHDAMYWYRQDPGQGLRLIYYSQIVNDFQKGDIAEGYSVSREKKESFPLTVTSAQKNPTAFYLCASSWDYTGELFFGEGSRLTVL.

On this clone: From the germline J gene comes the end of the CDR3, since the read stops 3 residues before it. The chain employs TRBV29-1 and TRBJ2-3, with 7 bases fitting TRBD2. CDR1 and CDR2 from the germline V gene are SQVTM and ANQGSEA. Trimming took 5 bases from V and 4 from J; bases not matched to a gene: 3. The CDR3 consists of 12 residues. CDR3 amino acids: CSVNRGADTQYF. Incomplete CDR3 DNA: TGCAGCGTTAATCGGGGGGCAGATACG.

Notes on this clone: From the germline J gene comes the end of the CDR3, since the read stops 3 residues before it. The V call is TRBV7-6, the J call TRBJ1-1; D ambiguous. Trimming stripped 1 base from V and 1 base from J, with 7 bases between. The CDR3 contains 14 residues. The germline V gene has CDR1 SGHVS and CDR2 FNYEAQ. CDR3 sequence: CASSLDSSNTEAFF. CDR3 DNA (partial): TGTGCCAGCAGCTTAGACAGTTCGAACACTGAA.